This T cell receptor (beta chain) was sequenced during a study of radiation and T cells in renal cell carcinoma. Study-wide context: Nephrectomy followed 15 Gy stereotactic body radiation by 4 weeks.

About this clone itself: Its antigen remains unidentified.

Described time point: blood 2 weeks post-SBRT. The sample's treatment: 15 Gy SBRT to primary tumor, nephrectomy 4 weeks later. Study-level results: From baseline, blood top tumor clonotypes peaked at 2 weeks post-radiation.

Sequencing used immunoSEQ multiplex PCR; TCRdb keeps in-frame clones, though not all of them. Of around 130,000 clones listed, roughly four fifths are singletons. CDR1 is SGHAT, CDR2 FQNNGV, per germline. Trimming cost V 4 bases and J 7 bases; bases outside gene matches: 19. The CDR3 covers 18 residues. The clonotype was recovered from a woman aged 60-75 years with renal cell carcinoma. The V call is TRBV11-2, the J call TRBJ1-3; 7 nucleotides align to TRBD1. Sample: blood, taken from a patient whose treatment included radiotherapy and nephrectomy. CDR3 nucleotide sequence: TGTGCCAGCAGCTCATCTGTAGGGGGCAGCTATTCATTGAACACCATATATTTT. As protein: CASSSSVGGSYSLNTIYF.